This note documents a single T cell receptor beta chain sequence. This sample stems from a study of blood T cell repertoires in COVID-19. Study-level information: Whether acute or convalescent, the COVID-19 samples came from the United States, Italy and Spain. From T cells, B-cell-depleted T cells, or PBMCs came the material, which was cDNA or gDNA.

Study processing details: Nucleated cell number was recorded as an estimate derived from reference gene primer amplification. Some clones are missing from TCRdb's copy, which holds only in-frame ones; the method was immunoSEQ multiplex PCR. From that table come the V and J calls and clone size; the DNA was used to work out D and trimming. The sample comprises about 160,000 clones, about 83% of which are singletons, and over 10% rests with the top ten. CDR1 is GTSNPN and CDR2 is SVGIG in the germline V gene (reference sequence). There are 12 residues in the CDR3. Trimming took off 1 base at V and 2 bases at J, with 6 bases between the two ends.

This receptor was obtained from a man in his 70s who had recovered from COVID-19. The sample taken for sequencing was peripheral blood. The chain combines TRBV30 with TRBJ2-7; unclear D gene. The CDR3 region is CAWSDLTYEQYF. CDR3 DNA sequence: TGTGCCTGGAGTGACCTAACCTACGAGCAGTACTTC. Together with reference TRBV30 and TRBJ2-7, the CDR3 gives the full variable domain: SQTIHQWPATLVQPVGSPLSLECTVEGTSNPNLYWYRQAAGRGLQLLFYSVGIGQISSEVPQNLSASRPQDRQFILSSKKLLLSDSGFYLCAWSDLTYEQYFGPGTRLTVT.